The source of this TCR beta chain is a study of blood T cell repertoires in COVID-19. Across the study: PBMCs, B-cell-depleted T cells, or T cells provided the cDNA or gDNA that made up the material.

The V gene end was trimmed by 4 bases and the J gene end by 7 bases; junction bases not matched to a gene: 6. The germline gives CDR1 MNHEY, CDR2 SMNVEV (reference sequence). The CDR3 length is 16 residues. Only in-frame clones appear in the TCRdb table, and some are missing; sequencing was by immunoSEQ multiplex PCR. The sample holds a few hundred thousand clones, roughly nine tenths seen once. Source material: peripheral blood. The clonotype was recovered from a man between 18 and 35 years old who had recovered from COVID-19. The J gene is TRBJ2-1, the V gene TRBV27; TRBD2 matches at 14 bases. This chain's CDR3 is CASSWGLAGALNEQFF. Here the CDR3 DNA reads TGTGCCAGCAGTTGGGGACTAGCGGGAGCGTTGAATGAGCAGTTCTTC.